This TCR beta chain was observed in a study of blood T cell repertoires in COVID-19. Study in general: Spain, Italy and the United States supplied samples that represented acute and convalescent COVID-19. The cDNA or gDNA used as material had been derived from T cells, B-cell-depleted T cells, or PBMCs.

The sample holds one count of this clone. The authors' processing: How many nucleated cells were present was estimated from reference gene primer amplification. Some clones are missing from TCRdb's copy, which holds only in-frame ones; the method was immunoSEQ multiplex PCR. The V and J calls and the clone size are those of that table, but D and trimming were determined from the DNA. The sample carries 150,000 to 200,000 clones, over 80% recorded once. The CDR3 runs to 13 residues. Between the trimmed V and J ends, which lost 5 bases and 3 bases, there was a span of 8 bases. CDR1 LNHDA and CDR2 SQIVND come from the germline V gene (reference sequence).

This sequence joins TRBV19 and TRBJ1-5; unclear D gene. This clonotype was sampled from a woman aged 50 to 60 with acute or convalescent COVID-19. Source material: peripheral blood. The CDR3 DNA reads as TGTGCCAGTAGTGGGCTGCCCAATCAGCCCCAGCATTTT. This sequence encodes CASSGLPNQPQHF.